This T cell receptor beta chain originates from a study of shared clonotypes between healthy human individuals. CDR3 length equals 14 residues. CDR1 is MDHEN, CDR2 SYDVKM, per germline. Trimming pared 4 bases from V and 2 bases from J, leaving 9 bases between. Of note for this clone: Its antigen is not known.

Study-wide results and caveats: Naive subsets, compared against memory subsets, generally had larger estimated richness values. Shared clonotypes: 4.5% to 6.5% naive CD4, roughly 3.5% naive CD8, about 2.5% memory CD4, about 0.4% memory CD8.

Profiling relied on immunoSEQ multiplex PCR, and the TCRdb table lists in-frame clones only, not all of them. The data show 650,000 to 750,000 clones, more than 70% seen once. Sequencing used memory CD4+ T cells sorted from blood. Subset denoted: CD45RA-negative fraction. This receptor was taken from a woman aged 25-40 years in good health. This chain links TRBV28 with TRBJ2-1, with a possible D match to TRBD2 (6 bases). The CDR3 DNA sequence: TGTGCCAGCAGTTCGGCGGGACCCTACAATGAGCAGTTCTTC. Protein: CASSSAGPYNEQFF.